This T cell receptor (beta chain) originates from a study of blood T cell repertoires in COVID-19. Study details: Collection of acute and convalescent COVID-19 samples took place in the United States, Italy and Spain. From T cells, B-cell-depleted T cells, or PBMCs came the material, which was cDNA or gDNA.

This clone has only one observation. This CDR3 region has 13 residues. V was pared by 6 bases and J by 4 bases, with 12 bases between. CDR1 is MGHRA and CDR2 is YSYEKL in the germline V gene. Authors' processing steps: Reference gene primer amplification yielded estimated nucleated cell counts. Measured with immunoSEQ multiplex PCR; TCRdb has only the in-frame clones, and not every one. V, J and clone size were drawn from that table, and D and trimming were deduced from the DNA. This sample has approximately 230,000 clones; roughly 80% occur once, and the top ten carry 4.5% to 6%. The rearrangement joins TRBV4-1 to TRBJ1-1; D not certain. The clonotype originates from a woman older than 75 with active or convalescent COVID-19. The sequencing sample was made of peripheral blood. The CDR3 here is CASSQEGFTEAFF. CDR3 nucleotide sequence: TGCGCCAGCAGTCAGGAGGGTTTCACTGAAGCTTTCTTT.